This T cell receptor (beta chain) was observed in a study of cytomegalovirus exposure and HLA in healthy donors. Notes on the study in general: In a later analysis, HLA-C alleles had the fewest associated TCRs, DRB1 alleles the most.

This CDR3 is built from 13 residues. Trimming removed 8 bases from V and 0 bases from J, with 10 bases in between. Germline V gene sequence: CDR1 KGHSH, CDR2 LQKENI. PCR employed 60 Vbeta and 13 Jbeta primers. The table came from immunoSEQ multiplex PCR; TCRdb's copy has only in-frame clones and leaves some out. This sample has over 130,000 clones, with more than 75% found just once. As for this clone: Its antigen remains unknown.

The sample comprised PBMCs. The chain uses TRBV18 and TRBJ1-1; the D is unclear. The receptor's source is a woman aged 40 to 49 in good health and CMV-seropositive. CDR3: CASRLTLNTEAFF. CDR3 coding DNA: TGTGCCAGCAGACTGACCTTGAACACTGAAGCTTTCTTT.